The 11 T cell receptor beta chains reported below all come from one sample, sequenced in a study of blood T cell repertoires in COVID-19. Sequencing was performed with immunoSEQ multiplex PCR; in TCRdb, only in-frame clones are kept and a portion is missing. The sample has over 120,000 clones, 78% seen once; the top ten hold approximately 6%. Sequenced: PBMCs or T cells enriched from blood (not recorded which). The receptors were gathered from a woman between 50 and 59 years old who had recovered from COVID-19.

Concerning this clone: This same CDR3 is encoded by further DNA sequences in the sample. The rearrangement joins TRBV19 to TRBJ2-5, with TRBD1 as a possible D gene (5 bases). Trimming removed 5 bases at V and 3 bases at J, with 13 bases between. The CDR3 length is 14 residues. CDR1 is LNHDA and CDR2 is SQIVND in the germline V gene (reference sequence). This CDR3 reads CASSPEWGEETQYF. DNA of the CDR3: TGTGCCAGTAGTCCCGAATGGGGCGAAGAGACCCAGTACTTC.

This clone was detected only once. The chain uses TRBV11-2 and TRBJ1-2; D possibly corresponds to TRBD1 (6 bases). The V end was cut by 4 bases, the J end by 6 bases, with 15 bases between. This CDR3 spans 14 amino acids. Germline V gene sequence: CDR1 SGHAT, CDR2 FQNNGV. The CDR3 here is CASSSTTGLDGYTF. The CDR3 DNA is TGTGCCAGCAGCTCCACCACAGGGTTGGATGGCTACACCTTC.

The rearrangement uses TRBV28 and TRBJ1-5; D possibly corresponds to TRBD1 (5 bases). CDR3 size: 12 residues. Germline CDR1 reads MDHEN; CDR2 reads SYDVKM. Trimming stripped 2 bases from V and 6 bases from J, with 5 bases between. The CDR3 sequence is CASSLQGQPQHF. The CDR3, as DNA: TGTGCCAGCAGTTTACAGGGTCAGCCCCAGCATTTT.

The V gene is TRBV5-4, the J gene TRBJ1-1; D unresolved. V lost 4 bases and J lost 3, with 10 bases in between. CDR1 is SGHNT, CDR2 YYREEE, per germline (reference sequence). This CDR3 spans 13 amino acids. CDR3 loop: CASSPAGHTEAFF. In DNA, the CDR3 is TGTGCCAGCAGCCCAGCAGGTCACACTGAAGCTTTCTTT.

The chain employs TRBV7-9 and TRBJ2-5; a weak D match, TRBD2 (6 bases). CDR3 length: 15 amino acids. V lost 5 bases and J 4 bases, leaving 17 bases between the germline ends. Germline assignment: CDR1 SEHNR and CDR2 FQNEAQ (reference sequence). The CDR3 DNA reads as TGTGCCAGCAGCCCGAGACGGGGGACGGGAGAGACCCAGTACTTC. It encodes CASSPRRGTGETQYF.

This chain joins TRBV7-9 and TRBJ1-1; 7 nucleotides line up with TRBD1. The CDR3 runs 13 residues. The germline CDR1 and CDR2 sequences are SEHNR and FQNEAQ (reference sequence). V lost 4 bases and J lost 4; bases outside the gene matches: 3. CDR3 region: CASSSRQGTEAFF. The DNA for the CDR3 is TGTGCCAGCAGCTCTCGACAGGGCACTGAAGCTTTCTTT.

V and J are TRBV24-1 and TRBJ1-2; 8 bases agree with TRBD1. The CDR3 runs 14 residues. V gave up 1 base and J gave up 6 bases; unmatched junction bases: 3. Germline CDR1 and CDR2: KGHDR and SFDVKD. The CDR3 DNA reads TGTGCCACCAGTGATTTTCGGACAGGGAATGGCTACACCTTC. This sequence encodes CATSDFRTGNGYTF.

The chain is built from TRBV3-1 (or the pseudogene TRBV3-2) and TRBJ1-1; D ambiguous. Germline lookup yields CDR1 LGHDT and CDR2 YNNKEL (reference sequence). CDR3 length: 12 amino acids. Trimming removed 1 base at V and 5 bases at J, with 5 bases between. The DNA of the CDR3 is TGTGCCAGCAGCCAAGCCTTTACTGAAGCTTTCTTT. Encoded protein: CASSQAFTEAFF.

The rearrangement uses TRBV6-5 and TRBJ2-1, with 8 bases that match TRBD2. The ends lost 6 bases at V and 8 bases at J; junction bases unmatched: 9. Germline-derived CDR1 and CDR2 are MNHEY and SVGAGI. The CDR3 length is 14 residues. CDR3 sequence: CASSSGGLLDEQFF. Written as DNA, the CDR3 is TGTGCCAGCAGCAGCGGGGGCCTCCTCGATGAGCAGTTCTTC.

V and J are TRBV7-6 and TRBJ1-6, with a possible D match to TRBD1 (5 bases). Germline V gene data show CDR1 as SGHVS and CDR2 as FNYEAQ. Trimming stripped 1 base from V and 7 bases from J, with 11 bases between. There are 15 residues in the CDR3. The CDR3 loop is CASSLGGDWNSPLHF. DNA for the CDR3: TGTGCCAGCAGCTTAGGGGGGGATTGGAATTCACCCCTCCACTTT.

This sequence joins TRBV5-5 and TRBJ1-1; D unclear. The V end was cut by 0 bases, the J end by 6 bases, with 6 bases between. The CDR3 loop spans 12 amino acids. CDR1 and CDR2 (germline): SGHKS, YYEKEE (reference sequence). The CDR3: CASSLGQSEAFF. The CDR3 DNA sequence: TGTGCCAGCAGCTTGGGGCAGTCTGAAGCTTTCTTT.